The 17 T cell receptor beta chains given below trace back to one sample, sequenced in a study of shared clonotypes between healthy human individuals (dated by TCRdb to the early 2020s). Receptor amplification or capture employed the immunoSEQ multiplex PCR assay. The table comes from immuneACCESS by way of TCRdb, which keeps in-frame sequences with V and J called. Part of the clones is missing from these tables; in studies checked, under half for an unresolved V gene and the rest for unknown reasons. For this sample the table gives about half a million clones, of which less than 80% were detected only once. The biggest ten clones account for over 9.5% of the sample. Sequenced material: PBMCs. The receptors come from a woman aged 40 to 50 in good health. Some clones in this sample may be carry-over from other donors' samples.

The chain carries TRBV6-1 and TRBJ1-1, with D possibly matching TRBD1 (5 bases). The germline CDR1 and CDR2 sequences are MNHNS and SASEGT. There are 13 residues in the CDR3. With 3 bases removed from V and 5 bases from J, the gap between germline ends came to 10 bases. The CDR3: CASSDRETTEAFF. The CDR3 DNA sequence: TGTGCCAGCAGTGACAGGGAAACGACTGAAGCTTTCTTT.

The chain uses TRBV6-4 and TRBJ2-1; 7 bases line up with TRBD2. The V gene's germline CDR1 is MRHNA and CDR2 SNTAGT. CDR3 length equals 15 residues. V gave up 0 bases and J gave up 6 bases; unmatched junction bases: 5. This CDR3 is CASSDSAGLSNEQFF. DNA of the CDR3: TGTGCCAGCAGTGACTCTGCGGGACTAAGCAATGAGCAGTTCTTC.

Only a few counts were recorded for this clone. V gene TRBV10-1 combines with J gene TRBJ2-1, with 10 bases identical to TRBD2. Unmatched junction bases numbered 18, after V lost 5 bases and J lost 2 bases. Germline CDR1 is WNHNN and CDR2 is SYGVQD (reference sequence). The CDR3 has 20 amino acids. CDR3 region: CASSFPSGGAGGHPYNEQFF. CDR3 in DNA: TGCGCCAGCAGTTTCCCCTCGGGTGGAGCGGGAGGGCACCCCTACAATGAGCAGTTCTTC.

The chain uses TRBV19 and TRBJ1-5; TRBD1 matches at 8 bases. This CDR3 region has 17 residues. CDR1 LNHDA and CDR2 SQIVND come from the germline V gene (reference sequence). The V and J ends lost 5 bases and 1 base, in that order; junction bases with no gene match: 10. Here the CDR3 DNA reads TGTGCCAGTAGTCCCCTGGACAGGGCAGGAAGCAATCAGCCCCAGCATTTT. Its protein product is CASSPLDRAGSNQPQHF.

The chain combines TRBV21-1 with TRBJ1-2. TRBV21-1 is tagged as a pseudogene. The CDR3 is made up of 17 amino acids. CDR3: CASPKGARGRENYGYTF. In nucleotides, the CDR3 is TGTGCCAGCCCCAAAGGCGCAAGGGGACGGGAGAACTATGGCTACACCTTC.

The gene calls are TRBV7-3 and TRBJ1-2; 7 bases align to TRBD1. This CDR3 comprises 12 residues. CDR1 is SGHTA, CDR2 FQGTGA, per germline. Unmatched junction bases numbered 4, after V lost 5 bases and J lost 7 bases. In DNA form, the CDR3 reads TGTGCCAGCAGCGCACCAGGGGGTGGCTACACCTTC. This codes for CASSAPGGGYTF.

The CDR3 sequence: CASSYSFLRTDTQYF. The CDR3 bases are TGTGCCAGCAGTTACTCGTTTTTACGGACAGATACACAGTACTTC. The rearrangement uses TRBV6-5 and TRBJ2-7; tentatively, D is TRBD1 (6 bases). Trimming left V 0 bases short and J 10 bases short, with 19 bases between. The germline CDR1 and CDR2 sequences are MNHEY and SVGAGI. This CDR3 is built from 15 residues.

This clone was observed once. The chain recombines TRBV30 with TRBJ1-1; 8 positions match TRBD1. Germline CDR1 GTSNPN, CDR2 SVGIG (reference sequence). V was clipped by 4 bases and J by 3 bases; unmatched bases: 4. The CDR3 loop spans 13 amino acids. CDR3 protein: CAWTPDRDTEAFF. CDR3 nucleotides: TGTGCCTGGACCCCGGACAGGGACACTGAAGCTTTCTTT.

V is TRBV5-5 and J is TRBJ2-7, with 9 bases lining up with TRBD1. Germline CDR1 and CDR2: SGHKS and YYEKEE (reference sequence). The CDR3 spans 13 residues. V trimming: 4 bases; J trimming: 5 bases; junction bases outside the gene matches: 4. The CDR3 region is CASSIGQGNEQYF. The CDR3, as DNA: TGTGCCAGCAGCATCGGACAGGGGAACGAGCAGTACTTC. Together with reference TRBV5-5 and TRBJ2-7, the CDR3 gives the full variable domain: DAGVTQSPTHLIKTRGQQVTLRCSPISGHKSVSWYQQVLGQGPQFIFQYYEKEERGRGNFPDRFSARQFPNYSSELNVNALLLGDSALYLCASSIGQGNEQYFGPGTRLTVT.

With respect to this clone: This sequence may be a read error, since a much larger clone differs from it by one base. The V gene is TRBV7-2, the J gene TRBJ2-3; D not resolved. Trimming cost V 3 bases and J 2 bases, with 0 bases left between them. This CDR3 has 11 amino acids. Germline-derived CDR1 and CDR2 are SGHTA and FQGNSA. CDR3 region: CASSFTDTQYF. As DNA, the CDR3 is TGTGCCAGCAGCTTCACAGATACGCAGTATTTT.

The V and J genes are TRBV7-6 and TRBJ2-3; 7 nucleotides match TRBD2. V lost 2 bases and J lost 6; bases outside the gene matches: 8. The CDR3 runs to 15 residues. Germline values: CDR1 SGHVS, CDR2 FNYEAQ. The CDR3 reads CASSLWGRAMDTQYF. CDR3 sequence (DNA): TGTGCCAGCAGCTTATGGGGGAGGGCCATGGATACGCAGTATTTT.

This chain links TRBV5-5 with TRBJ2-2; TRBD2 might be the D (5 bases). Germline CDR1 SGHKS, CDR2 YYEKEE (reference sequence). The CDR3 loop spans 15 amino acids. Trimming removed 0 bases from V and 3 bases from J, with 9 bases in between. The CDR3 coding sequence is TGTGCCAGCAGCTTGGGATGGGGAGACACCGGGGAGCTGTTTTTT. As protein: CASSLGWGDTGELFF.

As regards this clone: This likely stems from a read error, as it lies one base from a far larger clone. This rearrangement joins TRBV6-4 to TRBJ1-2; 7 positions agree with TRBD1. CDR3 size: 14 residues. Germline CDR1 MRHNA, CDR2 SNTAGT. The chain's CDR3 is CASSRDRSNYGCTF. In DNA, the CDR3 is TGTGCCAGCAGTCGGGACAGAAGTAACTATGGCTGCACCTTC.

The chain links TRBV2 to TRBJ2-1; 7 positions match TRBD2. This CDR3 has 13 residues. From germline, CDR1 is SNHLY and CDR2 FYNNEI. Unmatched junction bases numbered 3, after V lost 1 base and J lost 9 bases. The CDR3 region is CASSEGSGGEQFF. The CDR3 coding sequence is TGTGCCAGCAGTGAAGGGTCGGGGGGTGAGCAGTTCTTC.

CDR3 residues: CASSYDRLPRTDTQYF. The CDR3 region has the DNA TGTGCCAGCAGTTACGACAGATTACCCCGCACAGATACGCAGTATTTT. J is TRBJ2-3 and V is TRBV6-5; maybe TRBD1 (5 bases). V dropped 2 bases and J dropped 1 base, with 13 bases sitting between them. CDR1 is MNHEY, CDR2 SVGAGI, per germline. CDR3 size: 16 residues.

The V gene is TRBV6-6, the J gene TRBJ1-6; D gene unclear. The CDR3 has 12 residues. CDR1 is MNHNY, CDR2 SVGAGI, per germline (reference sequence). V was pared by 6 bases and J by 9 bases, with 9 bases between. The CDR3 sequence is CASRPGSSPLHF. The DNA of the CDR3 is TGTGCCAGCAGGCCTGGGAGTTCACCCCTCCACTTT.

This clone was detected only a few times. This chain connects TRBV5-4 to TRBJ2-7, with D possibly matching TRBD2 (5 bases). CDR3 size: 14 residues. CDR1 and CDR2 (germline): SGHNT, YYREEE (reference sequence). The V end lost 2 bases, the J end lost 2 bases, and 11 bases lay between the germline ends. CDR3 in amino acids: CASSLNVGTYEQYF. CDR3 DNA: TGTGCCAGCAGCTTAAATGTCGGGACCTACGAGCAGTACTTC.